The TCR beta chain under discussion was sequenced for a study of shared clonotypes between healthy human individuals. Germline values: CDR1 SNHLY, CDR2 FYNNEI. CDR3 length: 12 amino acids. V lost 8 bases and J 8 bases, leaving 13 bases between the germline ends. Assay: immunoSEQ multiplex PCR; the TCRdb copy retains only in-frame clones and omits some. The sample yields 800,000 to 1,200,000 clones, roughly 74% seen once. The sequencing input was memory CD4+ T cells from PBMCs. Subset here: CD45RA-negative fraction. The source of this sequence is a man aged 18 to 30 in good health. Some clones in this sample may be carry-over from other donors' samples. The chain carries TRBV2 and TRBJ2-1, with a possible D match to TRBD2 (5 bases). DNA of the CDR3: TGTGCCAGCTTGCGAGGGTTCGATGAGCAGTTCTTC. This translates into CASLRGFDEQFF.